This T cell receptor beta chain was identified during a study of OX40 agonist ivuxolimab in advanced cancers. As for the study in general: Ivuxolimab, which is an agonistic anti-OX40 (CD134) antibody, was administered to the patients. Each dose-escalation patient presented with hepatocellular carcinoma, melanoma, renal cell or head and neck cancer. Notes on the study in general: CD8+ T cells averaged more expanded clones than CD4+.

Anyone with autoimmune disease history or systemic immunosuppression was excluded. Generated by immunoSEQ multiplex PCR, the TCRdb table keeps only in-frame clones and is missing some. This sample has tens of thousands of clones, with 88% found just once. In the case of this clone: As yet, its antigen is unknown.

This CDR3 contains 15 residues. In germline, CDR1 is MNHNY, CDR2 SVGAGI (reference sequence). The trim removed 6 bases at V and 2 bases at J, leaving 9 bases unmatched. The sample here was CD4+ or CD8+ T cells sorted from blood, taken in a trial of the OX40 agonist ivuxolimab. V usage is TRBV6-6 and J usage is TRBJ2-7; TRBD2 agrees at 8 bases. This TCR came from an adult with an advanced solid tumor such as melanoma, head and neck, liver or kidney cancer. This CDR3 reads CASSISGNAPYEQYV. For the CDR3, the DNA is TGTGCCAGCAGCATTAGCGGGAACGCCCCCTACGAGCAGTACGTC.